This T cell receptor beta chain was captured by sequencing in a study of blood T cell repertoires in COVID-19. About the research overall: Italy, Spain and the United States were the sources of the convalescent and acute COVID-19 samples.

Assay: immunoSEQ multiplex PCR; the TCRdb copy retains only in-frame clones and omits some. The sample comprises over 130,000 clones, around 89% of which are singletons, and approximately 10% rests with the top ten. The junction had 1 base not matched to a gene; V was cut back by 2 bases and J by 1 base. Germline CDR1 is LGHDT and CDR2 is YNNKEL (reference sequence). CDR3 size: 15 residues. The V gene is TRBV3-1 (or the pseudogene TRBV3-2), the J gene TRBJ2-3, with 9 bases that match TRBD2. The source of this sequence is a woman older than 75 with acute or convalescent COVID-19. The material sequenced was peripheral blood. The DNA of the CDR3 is TGTGCCAGCAGCCAAAAGCGGGGGGGCACAGATACGCAGTATTTT. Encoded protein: CASSQKRGGTDTQYF.